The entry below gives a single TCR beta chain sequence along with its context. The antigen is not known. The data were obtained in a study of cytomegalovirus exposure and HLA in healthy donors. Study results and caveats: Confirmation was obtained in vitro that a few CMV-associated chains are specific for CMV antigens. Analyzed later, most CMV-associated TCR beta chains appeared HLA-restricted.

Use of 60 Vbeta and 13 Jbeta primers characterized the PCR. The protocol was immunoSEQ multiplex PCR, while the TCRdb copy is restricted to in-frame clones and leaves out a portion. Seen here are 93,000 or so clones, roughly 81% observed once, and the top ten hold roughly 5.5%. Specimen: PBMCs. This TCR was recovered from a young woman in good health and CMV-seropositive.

DNA for the CDR3: TGTGCCAGCAGCTTAGCGTCCCTTCTCGAGAGCGGGACCCAGTACTTC. Translating gives CASSLASLLESGTQYF. The rearrangement joins TRBV7-9 to TRBJ2-5; D possibly corresponds to TRBD2 (5 bases). V was shortened by 0 bases and J by 7 bases, with 18 bases between the two germline ends. This CDR3 region has 16 residues. Germline-derived CDR1 and CDR2 are SEHNR and FQNEAQ (reference sequence). The complete variable domain, with remaining parts taken from reference TRBV7-9 and TRBJ2-5, reads DTGVSQNPRHKITKRGQNVTFRCDPISEHNRLYWYRQTLGQGPEFLTYFQNEAQLEKSRLLSDRFSAERPKGSFSTLEIQRTEQGDSAMYLCASSLASLLESGTQYFGPGTRLLVL.